The rows below give T cell receptor beta chains drawn from one sample of a study of T cell responses to AZD1222 COVID-19 vaccine. Assay used: immunoSEQ multiplex PCR; TCRdb lists only in-frame clones, some missing. The sample holds 100,000 to 150,000 clones, more than 75% seen once. The specimen comprised peripheral blood, sampled on day 0 of AZD1222 vaccination. Receptor source: an adult in good health. CDR3s include the opening cysteine and the closing phenylalanine or tryptophan. A D gene is named only where the DNA matches it firmly. Some rows mark clone size as missing; the rest say once, few, many or name a class of expanded clone.

length | size | D | J | V | DNA | CDR3
15 | . | . | TRBJ2-6 | TRBV21-1 | TGTGCCAGCAGCTCAGGGGCTCGTGGGGCCAACGTCCTGACTTTC | CASSSGARGANVLTF
19 | . | . | TRBJ2-7 | TRBV14 | TGTGCCAGCAGCCAAGATAGATCCGCGGGTCGAGGCAGGGCCTACGAGCAGTACTTC | CASSQDRSAGRGRAYEQYF
10 | . | . | TRBJ2-1 | TRBV2 | TGTGCCAGCAGTGAGAGTGAGCAGTTCTTC | CASSESEQFF
15 | . | TRBD2 | TRBJ2-1 | TRBV7-3 | TGTGCCAGCAGCTTAACCCTAGCGGGGGCAAATGAGCAGTTCTTC | CASSLTLAGANEQFF
14 | . | TRBD1 | TRBJ2-2 | TRBV6-5 | TGTGCCAGCAGCGCAGGGGGCCAGGGCGGGGAGCTGTTTTTT | CASSAGGQGGELFF
18 | . | TRBD1 | TRBJ2-6 | TRBV5-5 | TGTGCCAGCAGGAGGGACAGGCCGCTTTCCTCTGGGGCCAACGTCCTGACTTTC | CASRRDRPLSSGANVLTF
16 | . | TRBD2 | TRBJ2-5 | TRBV5-1 | TGCGCCAGCAGCTTGGGACTAGCGGGGGGGCAAGAGACCCAGTACTTC | CASSLGLAGGQETQYF
15 | once | TRBD1 | TRBJ2-7 | TRBV19 | TGTGCCAGTAGGGTAGGACAGGGCCCTTCCTACGAGCAGTACTTC | CASRVGQGPSYEQYF
13 | . | . | TRBJ2-7 | TRBV4-2 | TGTGCCAGCAGCCAAGATCAGGGTTACGAGCAGTACTTC | CASSQDQGYEQYF
15 | once | . | TRBJ1-1 | TRBV18 | TGTGCCAGCTCACCGACGACAGGCTGGAACACTGAAGCTTTCTTT | CASSPTTGWNTEAFF
17 | . | TRBD2 | TRBJ2-2 | TRBV2 | TGTGCCAGCCTTTGGGGGGCAGCGGGAGGGAACACCGGGGAGCTGTTTTTT | CASLWGAAGGNTGELFF
13 | . | TRBD1 | TRBJ1-2 | TRBV29-1 | TGCAGCGTGTGGACAGGGTCTCGCAATGGCTACACCTTC | CSVWTGSRNGYTF
16 | . | TRBD1 | TRBJ1-5 | TRBV25-1 | TGTGCCAGCACAGGGAGAACCGGGACAGGGAATGAGCCCCAGCATTTT | CASTGRTGTGNEPQHF
14 | . | TRBD1 | TRBJ1-4 | TRBV5-1 | TGCGCCAGCAGCATGGGGGACAGATCCGAAAAACTGTTTTTT | CASSMGDRSEKLFF
14 | once | TRBD2 | TRBJ2-1 | TRBV28 | TGTGCCAGCAGTCTAGCGGGACCCAGTTTTGGGCAGTTCTTC | CASSLAGPSFGQFF
12 | . | . | TRBJ1-4 | TRBV5-1 | TGCGCCAGCAGGGGTACTAATGAAAAACTGTTTTTT | CASRGTNEKLFF
14 | . | . | TRBJ1-1 | TRBV4-3 | TGCGCCAGCAGCCAATCTAGACAGATCCGTTTGGCTTTCTTT | CASSQSRQIRLAFF
11 | once | . | TRBJ2-7 | TRBV5-8 | TGTGCCAGCAGCTTTTACTACGAGCAGTACTTC | CASSFYYEQYF
13 | . | . | TRBJ2-7 | TRBV12-3/TRBV12-4 | TGTGCCAGCAGTTTGTGGGTGGCCTACGAGCAGTACTTC | CASSLWVAYEQYF
15 | . | TRBD1 | TRBJ2-7 | TRBV19 | TGTGCCAGTAGTATAAACAGGGGCCCGCCTAACGAGCAGTACTTC | CASSINRGPPNEQYF
14 | . | TRBD1 | TRBJ1-1 | TRBV18 | TGTGCCAGCTCACTTGGGACAGGGGACCCTGAAGCTTTCTTT | CASSLGTGDPEAFF
16 | . | . | TRBJ1-2 | TRBV28 | TGTGCCAGCAGTTTAATTGGAGCAGCTACTAACTATGGCTACACCTTC | CASSLIGAATNYGYTF
14 | . | . | TRBJ1-1 | TRBV9 | TGTGCCAGCAGCCCCCAGGTTGGGAACACTGAAGCTTTCTTT | CASSPQVGNTEAFF
16 | few | TRBD1 | TRBJ1-3 | TRBV6-5 | TGTGCCAGCAGTTACCGACAGGGCTATACAGGAAACACCATATATTTT | CASSYRQGYTGNTIYF
17 | . | . | TRBJ1-1 | TRBV3-1/TRBV3-2 | TGTGCCAGCAGCCATAGAGGTTGGGGAGGGAAGAACACTGAAGCTTTCTTT | CASSHRGWGGKNTEAFF
15 | . | . | TRBJ2-1 | TRBV30 | TGTGCCTGGAGTGTATTGTTGGGAGCCCGCAATGAGCAGTTCTTC | CAWSVLLGARNEQFF
14 | . | . | TRBJ1-2 | TRBV9 | TGTGCCAGCAGCGTAGGCAAGGGGAACTATGGCTACACCTTC | CASSVGKGNYGYTF
15 | . | . | TRBJ2-7 | TRBV7-3 | TGTGCCAGCAGCCCCCGCCCCGCCGGGTTTGACGAGCAGTACTTC | CASSPRPAGFDEQYF
15 | . | TRBD2 | TRBJ2-1 | TRBV10-3 | TGTGCCATCAGTGAGTCTAGCGGGAGAGTGGTTGAGCAGTTCTTC | CAISESSGRVVEQFF
17 | . | . | TRBJ1-5 | TRBV24-1 | TGTGCCACCGGGGAGGGGGGCAGGGACGTACGGGATCAGCCCCAGCATTTT | CATGEGGRDVRDQPQHF
14 | . | . | TRBJ2-7 | TRBV4-1 | TGCGCCAGCAGCTTACGGAAGGGGGCCTACGAGCAGTACTTC | CASSLRKGAYEQYF
12 | . | . | TRBJ1-2 | TRBV25-1 | TGTGCCAGCAGTGAGTCGGGAGCCGGCTACACCTTC | CASSESGAGYTF
15 | . | TRBD1 | TRBJ2-7 | TRBV6-5 | TGTGCCAGCAGTTCCGGGACAGGGAGCCTCTACGAGCAGTACTTC | CASSSGTGSLYEQYF
16 | . | . | TRBJ2-7 | TRBV27 | TGTGCCAGCAGTGACTACGGGGCCTCCATCTCCTACGAGCAGTACTTC | CASSDYGASISYEQYF
17 | . | . | TRBJ2-6 | TRBV5-1 | TGCGCCAGCAGCGTGGGCACGGATTTCGCTGGGGCCAACGTCCTGACTTTC | CASSVGTDFAGANVLTF
14 | . | TRBD1 | TRBJ1-2 | TRBV25-1 | TGTGCCAGCAGTGAACCGGGACAGGGGTATGGCTACACCTTC | CASSEPGQGYGYTF
13 | . | . | TRBJ2-7 | TRBV2 | TGTGCCAGCAGAGACGACGGCCCCTACGAGCAGTACTTC | CASRDDGPYEQYF
16 | once | . | TRBJ1-4 | TRBV7-9 | TGTGCCAGCAGCTCCCGGACAACTGCAACTAATGAAAAACTGTTTTTT | CASSSRTTATNEKLFF
20 | . | TRBD2 | TRBJ2-3 | TRBV3-1/TRBV3-2 | TGTGCCAGCAGCCAAGATCACCCAGGGTCTAGCGGGGGGGCGGTTGATACGCAGTATTTT | CASSQDHPGSSGGAVDTQYF
14 | . | . | TRBJ1-1 | TRBV11-2 | TGTGCCAGCACCCCTTGGGCGGAAAACACTGAAGCTTTCTTT | CASTPWAENTEAFF
15 | . | . | TRBJ2-1 | TRBV27 | TGTGCCAGCAGTTTGCAGGTGGGGGGATTTCATGAGCAGTTCTTC | CASSLQVGGFHEQFF
14 | . | . | TRBJ2-4 | TRBV6-5 | TGTGCCAGCAGTTACTCTGACAGGTCAAACATTCAGTACTTC | CASSYSDRSNIQYF
14 | . | TRBD1 | TRBJ1-2 | TRBV6-5 | TGTGCCAGCAGGAGACAGGGAAATTCCTATGGCTACACCTTC | CASRRQGNSYGYTF
11 | . | . | TRBJ1-1 | TRBV11-2 | TGTGCCAGCACACGACTCAAGGAAGCTTTCTTT | CASTRLKEAFF
14 | . | . | TRBJ2-2 | TRBV5-5 | TGTGCCAGCAGCTTAGTTACGGTCACCGGGGAGCTGTTTTTT | CASSLVTVTGELFF
14 | once | . | TRBJ2-7 | TRBV5-6 | TGTGCCAGCAGCTTGCGGGGGCGCTCCTACGAGCAGTACTTC | CASSLRGRSYEQYF
14 | . | . | TRBJ2-1 | TRBV11-3 | TGTGCCAGCAGCTTCTCTCTACTGTACAATGAGCAGTTCTTC | CASSFSLLYNEQFF
15 | . | TRBD2 | TRBJ2-1 | TRBV19 | TGTGCCAGTAGCCCGACTAGCGGGGTATACAATGAGCAGTTCTTC | CASSPTSGVYNEQFF
15 | . | . | TRBJ2-5 | TRBV6-5 | TGTGCCAGCAGTTACGACCGGGGAGGCCAAGAGACCCAGTACTTC | CASSYDRGGQETQYF
15 | few | . | TRBJ1-5 | TRBV4-1 | TGCGCCAGCAGCCAAGATGGCGTGGGTTTTCAGCCCCAGCATTTT | CASSQDGVGFQPQHF
16 | once | TRBD1 | TRBJ2-1 | TRBV5-1 | TGCGCCAGCAGCTTGGGAGGGGACAGAACCTACAATGAGCAGTTCTTC | CASSLGGDRTYNEQFF
18 | few | TRBD2 | TRBJ2-2 | TRBV7-6 | TGTGCCAGCAGCGGGACTAGCGGGAGGGTTGTTAACACCGGGGAGCTGTTTTTT | CASSGTSGRVVNTGELFF
14 | . | . | TRBJ2-7 | TRBV5-1 | TGCGCCAGCAGCTTGGGGACAGCCGCCTACGAGCAGTACTTC | CASSLGTAAYEQYF
13 | . | TRBD1 | TRBJ1-2 | TRBV28 | TGTGCCAGCAGACGGACAGGGAGGGGTGGCTACACCTTC | CASRRTGRGGYTF